There are a few counts of the clone carrying this T cell receptor beta chain. Researchers amplified the TCR beta CDR3 regions from RNA transcripts. When the TCR CDR3 underwent first-round RT-PCR, the HTBI primer set was used. Each CDR3 protein is one row after TCRdb ran MiXCR on the multiplex PCR reads. The table has approximately 620,000 distinct CDR3 sequences, approximately 15% seen once. The sample comes from a study of T cells in Graves' hyperthyroidism and ophthalmopathy. Trimming took off 3 bases at V and 7 bases at J, with 14 bases between the two ends. CDR1 is SGHRS and CDR2 is YFSETQ in the germline V gene. The CDR3 covers 15 residues.

Sequenced input: blood. The rearrangement uses TRBV5-1 and TRBJ1-6, with D possibly matching TRBD1 (6 bases). The sequence was collected from a woman aged 25 to 39 with Graves' hyperthyroidism that later progressed to Graves' ophthalmopathy. In DNA, the CDR3 is TGCGCCAGCAGCTGGGGGGCTTCAGAGAATTCACCCCTCCACTTT. Protein: CASSWGASENSPLHF. Filled out from reference TRBV5-1 and TRBJ1-6, the complete variable domain reads KAGVTQTPRYLIKTRGQQVTLSCSPISGHRSVSWYQQTPGQGLQFLFEYFSETQRNKGNFPGRFSGRQFSNSRSEMNVSTLELGDSALYLCASSWGASENSPLHFGNGTRLTVT.